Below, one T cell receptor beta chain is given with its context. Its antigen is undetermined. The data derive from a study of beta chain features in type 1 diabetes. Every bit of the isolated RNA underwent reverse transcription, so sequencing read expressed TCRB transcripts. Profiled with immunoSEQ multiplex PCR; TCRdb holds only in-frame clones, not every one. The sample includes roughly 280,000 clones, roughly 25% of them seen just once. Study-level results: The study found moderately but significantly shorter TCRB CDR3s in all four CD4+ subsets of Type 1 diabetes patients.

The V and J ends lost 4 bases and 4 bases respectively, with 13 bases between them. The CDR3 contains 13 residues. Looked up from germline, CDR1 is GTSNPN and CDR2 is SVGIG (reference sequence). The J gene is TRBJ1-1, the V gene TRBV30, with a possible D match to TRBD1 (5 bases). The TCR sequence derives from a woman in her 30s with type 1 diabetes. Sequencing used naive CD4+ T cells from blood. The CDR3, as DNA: TGTGCCTGGAATCGCGGGACTGGCACTGAAGCTTTCTTT. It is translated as CAWNRGTGTEAFF.